This TCR beta chain emerged from a study of shared clonotypes between healthy human individuals (TCRdb year 2020). Context from the whole study: The cohort comprised a couple of women and three men aged 18 to 49 years. For each donor, CD4 naive and CD4 memory were each run on three plates, CD8 naive on two plates, and CD8 memory on one plate. The study deeply sequenced blood TCR repertoires of five healthy adults to estimate repertoire size and the extent of clonotype sharing between individuals. To increase sequencing depth and limit assay-specific biases, different laboratories used diverse techniques to prepare libraries and sequence TCR repertoires. Each donor's leukapheresis produced roughly between about 0.85 and 10 billion PBMCs. Summary of the overall study and its limitations: The genetic and exposure-history diversity represented was limited by the small number of donors. Larger estimated clonotype richness was generally found for naive subsets than for memory subsets. Only blood was sampled, and tissue TCR repertoires likely differ from those in blood. Pairwise subsampling led to the expectation that sequencing depth would affect the degree of clonotype sharing among donors. Rarefaction of sorted-subset datasets indicated incomplete sequencing despite the large sequencing depth. When a handful of donors were compared, the shared fraction of clonotypes was about 5.2% for naive CD4, about 4% for naive CD8, 2% to 2.5% for memory CD4, and 0.4% for memory CD8. Higher generation probabilities were observed for clonotypes shared by all four sorted-subset donors than for non-shared clonotypes.

Using the deep immunoSEQ assay, TCR CDR3 regions were amplified from genomic DNA by multiplex PCR. Extracted genomic DNA from each cell subset was spread evenly across all wells of several immunoSEQ 96-well plates, with each plate serving as a replicate. For sorted subsets, 200 to 250 ng genomic DNA, equal to about 30,000 T cell genomes, was loaded into each replicate PCR. Purified libraries were measured with a Qubit 3.0 fluorometer, size-checked on a Bioanalyzer 2100, and measured again with the KAPA Library Quantification kit. Every immunoSEQ 96-well plate was sequenced on a separate single-read 150-cycle Illumina NextSeq 550 flow cell. Per the source publication's procedure: Because the immunoSEQ output held only junctional sequences and lacked quality scores, the filtering could not match the filtering applied to full-length reads. Sequences were annotated with PyIR, a Python wrapper for IgBLAST v1.9, using IMGT germline references to assign V/J genes and CDR3. Reads were removed for weak V/J assignments (E-value above 1e-6), missing CDR3, stop codons, out-of-frame junctions, or ambiguous translated residues. V3J clonotypes were defined as sequences sharing an identical inferred V gene, J gene, and CDR3 amino acid sequence. Percentage overlap between repertoires was computed as shared unique clonotypes divided by the size of the smaller repertoire. Repertoire richness was assessed with RTK rarefaction, the Chao1 estimator, and Recon v2.1 estimates of unobserved clonotypes. For all TCRbeta clonotypes obtained by the gDNA method from several donors, generation probabilities were computed with OLGA. The source is immuneACCESS, and TCRdb retained only in-frame sequences with V and J called. Part of the clones is not carried over; for the studies checked, unresolved V genes explain less than half of this, and the remainder is unexplained. V and J calls and clone size follow that table, whereas D and trimming were derived from the DNA. The sample table lists about 110,000 clones, around 65% of them with a count of one. The ten largest clones represent about 24% of the sample.

Healthy HIV-negative adults with no recently reported acute infections or vaccinations were included as donors. Only Caucasian adults living in Nashville, Tennessee, USA were represented among the donors. CD8 memory samples were composed of magnetically selected CD45RO+ cells combined with CCR7-negative CD45RA+ effector memory (TemRA) cells. After blood collection by leukapheresis, PBMCs were isolated using Ficoll-Histopaque density gradient centrifugation and then cryopreserved in the vapor phase of liquid nitrogen. Analytical flow cytometry was used to check the purity and quantity of each magnetically sorted T cell population. Each sorted fraction had its genomic DNA isolated and then quantified by UV absorbance on a Nanodrop 2000c. Turning to this clone: The antigen this receptor binds is unknown. Within one base of it there is no much larger clone, and no base qualities were kept.

From a lookup of the germline V gene (reference sequence), CDR1 and CDR2 are SGHNT and YYREEE. V loses 1 base of germline sequence and J loses 1 base, and the interval between the two ends is 8 bases. The CDR3 contains 14 residues, cysteine and phenylalanine counted. The only DNA kept is the CDR3, 42 bases in frame from the first base. This sequence originates from a woman in her thirties in good health. The sequence is built from TRBV5-4 and TRBJ1-2, with no confidently assigned D gene. The sequenced sample was memory CD8+ T cells sorted from blood. The cell subset or site label on this specimen signifies: CD45RO+ cells pooled with CCR7-negative TemRA cells. The CDR3 sequence is CASSLFTVNYGYTF. The base sequence is TGTGCCAGCAGCTTGTTCACGGTTAACTATGGCTACACCTTC.